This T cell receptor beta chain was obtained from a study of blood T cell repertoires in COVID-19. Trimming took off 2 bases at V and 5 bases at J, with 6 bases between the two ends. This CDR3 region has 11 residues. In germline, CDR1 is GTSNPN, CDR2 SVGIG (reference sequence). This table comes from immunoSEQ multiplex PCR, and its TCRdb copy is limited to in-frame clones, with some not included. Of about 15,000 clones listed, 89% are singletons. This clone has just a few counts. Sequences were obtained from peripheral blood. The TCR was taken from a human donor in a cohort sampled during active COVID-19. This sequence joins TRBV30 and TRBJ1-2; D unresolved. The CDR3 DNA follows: TGTGCCTGGAGTTGGAGTTATGGCTACACCTTC. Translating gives CAWSWSYGYTF. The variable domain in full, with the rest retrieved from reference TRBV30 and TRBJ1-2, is SQTIHQWPATLVQPVGSPLSLECTVEGTSNPNLYWYRQAAGRGLQLLFYSVGIGQISSEVPQNLSASRPQDRQFILSSKKLLLSDSGFYLCAWSWSYGYTFGSGTRLTVV.